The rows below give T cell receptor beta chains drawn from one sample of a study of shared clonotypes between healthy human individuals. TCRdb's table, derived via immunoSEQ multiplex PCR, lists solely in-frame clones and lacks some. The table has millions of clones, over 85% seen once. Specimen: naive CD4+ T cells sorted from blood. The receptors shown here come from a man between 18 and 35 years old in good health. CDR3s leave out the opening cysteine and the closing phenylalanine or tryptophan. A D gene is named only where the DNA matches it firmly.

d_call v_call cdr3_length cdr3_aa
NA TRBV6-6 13 ASSYFGGMDSPLH
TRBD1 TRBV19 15 ASSDRDRGSRNQPQH
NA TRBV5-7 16 ASSLDSDGGIGISPLH
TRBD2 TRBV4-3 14 ASSQEVGGVNNEQF
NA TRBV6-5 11 ASRTPGADTQY
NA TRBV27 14 ASSLGTSSYNSPLH
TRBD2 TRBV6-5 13 ASRGLAGGQETQY
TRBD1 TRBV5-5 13 ASTHGTGGDYGYT
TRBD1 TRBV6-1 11 AARTGNNYGYT
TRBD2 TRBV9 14 ASSVDQRGVPNTQY
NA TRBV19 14 ASSTSRWAGVTEAF
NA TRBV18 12 ASSPLGGDQPQH
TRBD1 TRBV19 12 ASRTGGFNSPLH
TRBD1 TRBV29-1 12 SVGQGMGTGELF
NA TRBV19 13 ASSTGNKANSPLH
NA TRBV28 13 ASKLRLGPGNTIY
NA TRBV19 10 ASRGDQETQY
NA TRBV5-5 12 ASSLLGEADTQY
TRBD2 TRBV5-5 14 ASSRASGSGTDTQY
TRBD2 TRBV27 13 ASSSWTSGNNEQF
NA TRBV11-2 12 ASSLTGSRNEQF
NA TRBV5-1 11 ASSTGGATEAF
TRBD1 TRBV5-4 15 ASSLGESQGANYGYT
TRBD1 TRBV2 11 AGRDRGQGEQF
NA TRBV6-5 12 ASSYQTDNSPLH
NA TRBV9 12 ASSARPQENEQF
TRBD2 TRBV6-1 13 ASSFRTSGTDTQY
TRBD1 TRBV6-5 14 ASSYSRTGTNYGYT
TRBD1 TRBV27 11 ASSSQGAGEQF
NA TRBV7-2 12 ASSLQAASVRQY
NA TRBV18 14 ASSPQSTEGAGELF
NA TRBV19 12 ASIPETGSYEQY
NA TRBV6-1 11 ASSGVYNSPLH
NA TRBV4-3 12 ASSQERGFYGYT
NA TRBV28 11 ASTPNIGTEAF
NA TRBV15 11 ATSNSRSETQY
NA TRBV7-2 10 ASSLRYQPQH
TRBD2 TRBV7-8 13 ASSTGTSTHNEQF
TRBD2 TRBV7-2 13 ASSPVAGEADTQY
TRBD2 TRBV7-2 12 ASGLSGGVAGVH
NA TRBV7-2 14 ASSGQLTATNEKLF
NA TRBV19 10 ASSRDRNLAF
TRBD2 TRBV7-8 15 ASSFGLAGVDSYEQY
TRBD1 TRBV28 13 ASSPTGGKLETQY